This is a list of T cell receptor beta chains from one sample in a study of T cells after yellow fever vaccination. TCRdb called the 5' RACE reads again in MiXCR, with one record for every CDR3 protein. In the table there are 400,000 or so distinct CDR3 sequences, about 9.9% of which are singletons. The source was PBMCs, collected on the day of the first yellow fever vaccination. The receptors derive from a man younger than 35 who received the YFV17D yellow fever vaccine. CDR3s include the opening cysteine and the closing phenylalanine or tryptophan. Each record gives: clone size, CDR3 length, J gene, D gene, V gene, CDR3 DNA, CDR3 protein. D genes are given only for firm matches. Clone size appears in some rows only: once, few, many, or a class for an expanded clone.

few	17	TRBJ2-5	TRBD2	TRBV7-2	TGTGCCAGCAGCTTAGCGCCTAGCGGGGGGGGTCAAGAGACCCAGTACTTC	CASSLAPSGGGQETQYF
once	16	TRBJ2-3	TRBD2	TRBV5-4	TGTGCCAGCAGCTTGGGACTAGCGGGGCTCACAGATACGCAGTATTTT	CASSLGLAGLTDTQYF
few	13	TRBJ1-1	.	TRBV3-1	TGTGCCAGCAGGCCCCAGATGAACACTGAAGCTTTCTTT	CASRPQMNTEAFF
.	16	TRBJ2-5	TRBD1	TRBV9	TGTGCCAGCAGCTCCGGGACAGGGGGTATCCAAGAGACCCAGTACTTC	CASSSGTGGIQETQYF
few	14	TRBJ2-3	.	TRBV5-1	TGCGCCAGCAGCTTGTCCCAGCAAACAGATACGCAGTATTTT	CASSLSQQTDTQYF
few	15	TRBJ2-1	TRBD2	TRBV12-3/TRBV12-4	TGTGCCAGCAGTTTGGGCGGGGGGATTTACAATGAGCAGTTCTTC	CASSLGGGIYNEQFF
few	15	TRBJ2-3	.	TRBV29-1	TGCAGCGTTGATGGGGACGTGATTAACACAGATACGCAGTATTTT	CSVDGDVINTDTQYF
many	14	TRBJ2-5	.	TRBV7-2	TGTGCCAGCAGCGCGGACTTATCATTGGAGACCCAGTACTTC	CASSADLSLETQYF
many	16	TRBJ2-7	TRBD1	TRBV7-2	TGTGCCAGCAGCTTTGGGATCGGGGACAGAACATACGAGCAGTACTTC	CASSFGIGDRTYEQYF
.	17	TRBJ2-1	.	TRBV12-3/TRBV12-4	TGTGCCAGCAAAACCAAAACAGGTGGAGGTTCCTACAATGTGCAGTTCTTC	CASKTKTGGGSYNVQFF
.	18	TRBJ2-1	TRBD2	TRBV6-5	TGTGCCAGCAGTTTTTCAGGGACTAGCGGGGGGGCCTACAATGAGCAGTTCTTC	CASSFSGTSGGAYNEQFF
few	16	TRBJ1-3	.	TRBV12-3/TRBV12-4	TGTGCCAGCAGTTTAGCGCGGACAGACTCTGGAAACACCATATATTTT	CASSLARTDSGNTIYF
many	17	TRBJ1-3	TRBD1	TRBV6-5	TGTGCCAGCAGTTACTCGTACAGGGGGAGCTCTGGAAACACCATATATTTT	CASSYSYRGSSGNTIYF
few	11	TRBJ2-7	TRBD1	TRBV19	TGTGGGACAGGGAACTCCTACGAGCAGTACTTC	CGTGNSYEQYF
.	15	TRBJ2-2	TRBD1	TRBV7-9	TGTGCCAGCAGGAAAAACAGGGGATTCACCGGGGAGCTGTTTTTT	CASRKNRGFTGELFF
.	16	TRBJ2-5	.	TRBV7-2	TGTGCCAGCAGCTTATTAAGGGCTTACTTACAAGAGACCCAGTACTTC	CASSLLRAYLQETQYF